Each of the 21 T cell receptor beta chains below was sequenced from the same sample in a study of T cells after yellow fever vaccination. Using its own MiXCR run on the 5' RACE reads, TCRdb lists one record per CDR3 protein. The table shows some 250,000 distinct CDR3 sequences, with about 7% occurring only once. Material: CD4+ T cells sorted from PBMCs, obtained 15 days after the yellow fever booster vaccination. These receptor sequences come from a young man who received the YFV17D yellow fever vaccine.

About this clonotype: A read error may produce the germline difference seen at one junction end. The CDR3 here is CASSQLAAPYNEQFF. The CDR3 DNA sequence: TGTGCTAGCAGCCAGTTAGCGGCCCCGTACAATGAGCAGTTCTTC. The rearrangement links TRBV7-7 to TRBJ2-1, with TRBD2 as a possible D gene (6 bases). The CDR3 is 15 amino acids. In germline, CDR1 is SSHAT, CDR2 FNYEAQ (reference sequence).

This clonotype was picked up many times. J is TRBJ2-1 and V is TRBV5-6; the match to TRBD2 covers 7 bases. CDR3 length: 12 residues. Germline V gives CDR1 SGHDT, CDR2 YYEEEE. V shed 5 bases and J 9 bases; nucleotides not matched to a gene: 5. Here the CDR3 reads CASSRLASEQFF. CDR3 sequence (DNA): TGTGCCAGCAGTAGACTAGCCTCTGAGCAGTTCTTC.

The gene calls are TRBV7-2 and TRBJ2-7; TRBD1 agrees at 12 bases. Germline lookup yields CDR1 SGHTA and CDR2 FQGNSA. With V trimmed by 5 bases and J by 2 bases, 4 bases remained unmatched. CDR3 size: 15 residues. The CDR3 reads CASSPGTGGPYEQYF. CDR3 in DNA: TGTGCCAGCAGCCCCGGGACAGGGGGCCCCTACGAGCAGTACTTC.

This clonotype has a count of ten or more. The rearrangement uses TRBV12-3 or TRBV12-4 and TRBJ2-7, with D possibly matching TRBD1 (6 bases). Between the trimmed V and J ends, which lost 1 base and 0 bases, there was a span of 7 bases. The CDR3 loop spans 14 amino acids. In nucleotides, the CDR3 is TGTGCCAGCAGTTTAGGACAGGACTCCTACGAGCAGTACTTC. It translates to CASSLGQDSYEQYF.

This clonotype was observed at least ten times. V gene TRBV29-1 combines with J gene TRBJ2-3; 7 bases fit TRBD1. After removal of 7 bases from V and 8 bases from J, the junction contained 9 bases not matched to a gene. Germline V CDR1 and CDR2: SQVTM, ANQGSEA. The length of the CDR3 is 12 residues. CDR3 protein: CSGTGVLGTQYF. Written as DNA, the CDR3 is TGCAGCGGCACAGGGGTTCTAGGTACGCAGTATTTT.

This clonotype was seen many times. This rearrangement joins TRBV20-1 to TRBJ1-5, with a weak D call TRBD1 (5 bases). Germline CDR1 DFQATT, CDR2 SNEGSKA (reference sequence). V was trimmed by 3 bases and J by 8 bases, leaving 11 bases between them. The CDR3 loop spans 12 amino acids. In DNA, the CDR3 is TGCAGTGCTAGTCCGTGGGGCAAGCCCCAGCATTTT. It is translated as CSASPWGKPQHF.

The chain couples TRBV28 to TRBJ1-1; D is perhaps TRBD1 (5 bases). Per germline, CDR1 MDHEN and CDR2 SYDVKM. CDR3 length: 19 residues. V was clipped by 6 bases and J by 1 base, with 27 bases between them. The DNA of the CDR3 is TGTGCCAGCAGGGGGAGGGGCAGGGCTAGAGAGCAATGGAACACTGAAGCTTTCTTT. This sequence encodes CASRGRGRAREQWNTEAFF. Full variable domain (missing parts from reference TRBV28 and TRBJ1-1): DVKVTQSSRYLVKRTGEKVFLECVQDMDHENMFWYRQDPGLGLRLIYFSYDVKMKEKGDIPEGYSVSREKKERFSLILESASTNQTSMYLCASRGRGRAREQWNTEAFFGQGTRLTVV.

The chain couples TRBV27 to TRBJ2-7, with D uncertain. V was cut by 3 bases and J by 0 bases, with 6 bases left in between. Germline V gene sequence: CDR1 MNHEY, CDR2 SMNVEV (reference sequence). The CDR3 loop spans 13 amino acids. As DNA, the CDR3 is TGTGCCAGCAGTTTTTTTCCCTCCTACGAGCAGTACTTC. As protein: CASSFFPSYEQYF.

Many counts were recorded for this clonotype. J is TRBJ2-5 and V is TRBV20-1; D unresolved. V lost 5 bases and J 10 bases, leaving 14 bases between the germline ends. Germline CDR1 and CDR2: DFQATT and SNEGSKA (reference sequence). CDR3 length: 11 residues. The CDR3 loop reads CSAHNGPNQYF. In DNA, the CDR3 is TGCAGTGCTCATAACGGACCCAACCAGTACTTC.

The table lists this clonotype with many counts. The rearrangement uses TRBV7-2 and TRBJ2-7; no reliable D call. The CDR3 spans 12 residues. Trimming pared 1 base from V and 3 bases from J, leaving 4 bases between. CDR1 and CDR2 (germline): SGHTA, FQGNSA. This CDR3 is CASSLGDYEQYF. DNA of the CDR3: TGTGCCAGCAGCTTAGGAGACTACGAGCAGTACTTC.

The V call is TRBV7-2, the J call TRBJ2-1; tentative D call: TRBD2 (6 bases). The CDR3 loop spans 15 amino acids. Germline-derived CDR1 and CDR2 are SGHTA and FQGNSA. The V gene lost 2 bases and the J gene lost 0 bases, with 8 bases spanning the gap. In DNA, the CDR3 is TGTGCCAGCAGCTTAAACGGGGGCTCCTACAATGAGCAGTTCTTC. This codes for CASSLNGGSYNEQFF.

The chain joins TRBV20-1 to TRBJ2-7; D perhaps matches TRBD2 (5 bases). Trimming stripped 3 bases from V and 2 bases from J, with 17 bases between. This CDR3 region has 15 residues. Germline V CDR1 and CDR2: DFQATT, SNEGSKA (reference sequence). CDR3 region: CSASLAGEFTYEQYF. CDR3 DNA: TGCAGTGCTAGCTTAGCCGGGGAGTTCACCTACGAGCAGTACTTC.

The CDR3 here is CASSPRGAGDIQYF. In DNA form, the CDR3 reads TGCGCCAGCAGCCCCAGGGGTGCGGGGGACATTCAGTACTTC. The chain has TRBV4-3 and TRBJ2-4, with D possibly being TRBD2 (7 bases). Per germline, CDR1 LGHNA and CDR2 YSLEER. The CDR3 totals 14 residues. Trimming cost V 4 bases and J 8 bases, with 15 bases left between them.

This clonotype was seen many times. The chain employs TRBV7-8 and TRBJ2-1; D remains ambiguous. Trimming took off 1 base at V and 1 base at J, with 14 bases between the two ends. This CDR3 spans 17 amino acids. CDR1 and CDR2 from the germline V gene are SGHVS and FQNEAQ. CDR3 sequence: CASSLVGGVGSYNEQFF. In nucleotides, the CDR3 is TGTGCCAGCAGCTTAGTTGGCGGAGTGGGATCCTACAATGAGCAGTTCTTC.

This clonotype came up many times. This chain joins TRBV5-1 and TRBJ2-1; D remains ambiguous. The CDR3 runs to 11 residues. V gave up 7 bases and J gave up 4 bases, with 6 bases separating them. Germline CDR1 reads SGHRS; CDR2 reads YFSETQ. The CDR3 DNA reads TGCGCCAGCGGACGGTACAATGAGCAGTTCTTC. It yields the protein CASGRYNEQFF.

The CDR3: CASSETETQYF. The CDR3 DNA sequence: TGTGCCAGCAGTGAAACAGAGACCCAGTACTTC. The rearrangement uses TRBV2 and TRBJ2-5, with D unresolved. Trimming removed 2 bases from V and 4 bases from J, with 2 bases in between. The CDR3 is made up of 11 amino acids. CDR1 and CDR2 from the germline V gene are SNHLY and FYNNEI.

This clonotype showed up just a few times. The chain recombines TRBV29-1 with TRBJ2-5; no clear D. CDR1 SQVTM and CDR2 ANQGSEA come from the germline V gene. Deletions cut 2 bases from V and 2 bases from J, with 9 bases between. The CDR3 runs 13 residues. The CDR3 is CSVERSGQETQYF. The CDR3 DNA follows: TGCAGCGTTGAAAGGTCGGGTCAAGAGACCCAGTACTTC.

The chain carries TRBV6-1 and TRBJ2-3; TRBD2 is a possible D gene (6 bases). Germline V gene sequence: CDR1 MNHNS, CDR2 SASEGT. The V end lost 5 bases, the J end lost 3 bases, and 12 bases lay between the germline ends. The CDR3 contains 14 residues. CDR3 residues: CASSPEEGTDTQYF. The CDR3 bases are TGTGCCAGCAGTCCCGAGGAGGGAACAGATACGCAGTATTTT.

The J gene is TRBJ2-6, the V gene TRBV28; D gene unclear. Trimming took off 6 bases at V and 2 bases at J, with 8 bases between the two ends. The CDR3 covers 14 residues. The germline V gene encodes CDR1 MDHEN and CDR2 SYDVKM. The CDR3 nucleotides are TGTGCCAGCAGACGGTACACTGGGGCCAACGTCCTGACTTTC. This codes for CASRRYTGANVLTF.

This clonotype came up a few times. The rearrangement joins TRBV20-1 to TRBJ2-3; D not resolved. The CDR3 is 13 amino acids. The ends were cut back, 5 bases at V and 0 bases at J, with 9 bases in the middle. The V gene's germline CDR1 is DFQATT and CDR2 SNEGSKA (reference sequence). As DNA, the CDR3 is TGCAGTGCTGCCCAAGGAAGCACAGATACGCAGTATTTT. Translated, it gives CSAAQGSTDTQYF.

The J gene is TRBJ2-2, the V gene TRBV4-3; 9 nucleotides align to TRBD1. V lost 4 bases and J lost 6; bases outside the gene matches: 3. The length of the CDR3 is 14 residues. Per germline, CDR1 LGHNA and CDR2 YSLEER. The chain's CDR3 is CASSLTGGSGELFF. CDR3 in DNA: TGCGCCAGCAGCCTTACAGGGGGCTCCGGGGAGCTGTTTTTT.